The sequence of this TCR beta chain was determined in a study of cytomegalovirus exposure and HLA in healthy donors. Notes on the study in general: Researchers reportedly found TCR beta sequences accurately predicted most subjects' HLA-A and HLA-B alleles.

From germline, CDR1 is SQVTM and CDR2 ANQGSEA. V was trimmed by 6 bases and J by 4 bases, leaving 15 bases between them. This CDR3 has 13 amino acids. Primers for the PCR totalled 60 Vbeta and 13 Jbeta. Assay: immunoSEQ multiplex PCR; the TCRdb copy retains only in-frame clones and omits some. The table lists about 130,000 clones, over 80% of them singletons, with roughly 20% in the top ten. Turning to this clone: Its antigen is unidentified.

This receptor was taken from a man aged 18-30 years in good health and CMV-seropositive. Sample: PBMCs. The chain uses TRBV29-1 and TRBJ2-5; the D gene is possibly TRBD2 (7 bases). In DNA, the CDR3 is TGCAGCGTCCTGTCGGGGGGCGCAGAGACCCAGTACTTC. Translated: CSVLSGGAETQYF. The full variable domain, in which reference TRBV29-1 and TRBJ2-5 provide the parts outside the CDR3, is SAVISQKPSRDICQRGTSLTIQCQVDSQVTMMFWYRQQPGQSLTLIATANQGSEATYESGFVIDKFPISRPNLTFSTLTVSNMSPEDSSIYLCSVLSGGAETQYFGPGTRLLVL.